The entry below describes one T cell receptor (beta chain). Its target is unknown. The TCR beta libraries were generated through quantitative 5'-RACE incorporating molecular barcodes. TCRdb recomputed calls from the 5' RACE reads with MiXCR, one row per CDR3 protein. The profile shows about 450,000 distinct CDR3 sequences, roughly 25% of them singletons. This specimen comes from a study of CD8 T cells in ankylosing spondylitis. General study points: Within matched ankylosing spondylitis synovial fluid, disease-linked clones were reportedly significantly enriched. What seemed typical of ankylosing spondylitis blood was a TCR beta motif built from eight highly homologous variants. A CD8+ phenotype characterized the disease-linked clones, which were relatively rare in peripheral blood. Existing reports had already noted some motif variants in reactive arthritis synovial fluid and blood.

The CDR3 loop spans 13 amino acids. Trimming stripped 2 bases from V and 7 bases from J, with 11 bases between. The V gene's germline CDR1 is KGHSH and CDR2 LQKENI. The specimen sequenced was blood, either unsorted or a sorted T cell fraction (not recorded which). The sequence derives from a male donor with ankylosing spondylitis. V gene TRBV18 combines with J gene TRBJ1-2, with D possibly matching TRBD1 (5 bases). CDR3 DNA: TGTGCCAGCTCACCAGTGCAGGGTGGTGGCTACACCTTC. Translating gives CASSPVQGGGYTF.